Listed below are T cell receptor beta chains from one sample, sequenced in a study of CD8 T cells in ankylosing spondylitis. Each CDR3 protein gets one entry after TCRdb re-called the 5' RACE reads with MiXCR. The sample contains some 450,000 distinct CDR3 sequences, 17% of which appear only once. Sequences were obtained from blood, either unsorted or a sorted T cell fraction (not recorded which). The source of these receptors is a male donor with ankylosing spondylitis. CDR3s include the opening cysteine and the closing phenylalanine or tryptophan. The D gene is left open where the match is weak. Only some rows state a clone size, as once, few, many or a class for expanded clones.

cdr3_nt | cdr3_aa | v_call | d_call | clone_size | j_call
TGTGCCAGCAGCCAGGGACAATCCCTAGCAAATCAGCCCCAGCATTTT | CASSQGQSLANQPQHF | TRBV12-3/TRBV12-4 | - | - | TRBJ1-5
TGCAGTGCAGAAGGCGGGGGACCCACAGATACGCAGTATTTT | CSAEGGGPTDTQYF | TRBV20-1 | TRBD2 | few | TRBJ2-3
TGCGCCAGCAGCGGAGTAGCGGGAGGGCTACCGAACACCGGGGAGCTGTTTTTT | CASSGVAGGLPNTGELFF | TRBV5-1 | TRBD2 | many | TRBJ2-2
TGTGCCAGCAGTTCCCCTAGCGGGAGTACAGATACGCAGTATTTT | CASSSPSGSTDTQYF | TRBV28 | TRBD2 | many | TRBJ2-3
TGTGCCAGCTCGCGTAGGACAGGTAAAGCTTTCTTT | CASSRRTGKAFF | TRBV18 | TRBD1 | few | TRBJ1-1
TGTGCCACCAGCAGAGACCCACTAGCGGGGGGGCAAATAAGCTACAATGAGCAGTTCTTC | CATSRDPLAGGQISYNEQFF | TRBV15 | TRBD2 | few | TRBJ2-1
TGTGCCAGCAGCTTAACTGACAGCAACTATGGCTACACCTTC | CASSLTDSNYGYTF | TRBV7-8 | - | few | TRBJ1-2
TGTGCCAGCAGTGAAGCGCGAGGGCAGGGGGGGACCCAGTACTTC | CASSEARGQGGTQYF | TRBV6-1 | - | few | TRBJ2-5
TGTGCCAGCAGGCAACAGGTGAACACTGAAGCTTTCTTT | CASRQQVNTEAFF | TRBV28 | - | many | TRBJ1-1
TGTGCCAGCAGCTATGACAATGGGGCCACTGAAGCTTTCTTT | CASSYDNGATEAFF | TRBV7-2 | - | few | TRBJ1-1
TGTGCCAGCAGCTTAGGTCTTTCATATGGCTACACCTTC | CASSLGLSYGYTF | TRBV7-6 | - | - | TRBJ1-2
TGTGCTAGCAGCTTGGGACTAGCGGGGGGTAGTGAGCAGTTCTTC | CASSLGLAGGSEQFF | TRBV7-7 | TRBD2 | few | TRBJ2-1
TGTGCCAGCAGTTACCGACGTGATGGCTACACCTTC | CASSYRRDGYTF | TRBV6-2/TRBV6-3 | - | - | TRBJ1-2
TGCGCCAGCAGCCAGGGACAGACCTATGGCTACACCTTC | CASSQGQTYGYTF | TRBV4-3 | TRBD1 | few | TRBJ1-2
TGTGCCATCACCCGGGACGCCAACTATGGCTACACCTTC | CAITRDANYGYTF | TRBV10-3 | - | few | TRBJ1-2
TGTGCCAGCAGTATCCACCGCGATGAAAAACTGTTTTTT | CASSIHRDEKLFF | TRBV2 | - | few | TRBJ1-4
TGCGCCAGCAGCTTGGTTCGGTTGGAGTACAATGAGCAGTTCTTC | CASSLVRLEYNEQFF | TRBV5-1 | - | many | TRBJ2-1
TGTGCCAGCAGCTGGCATGGAGTGTACGAGCAGTACTTC | CASSWHGVYEQYF | TRBV5-4 | - | - | TRBJ2-7
TGCAGTGCTAGACTAGGGGTTGCCTTAGAGACCCAGTACTTC | CSARLGVALETQYF | TRBV20-1 | - | - | TRBJ2-5
TGTGCCAGCAGCGCAGTGGTCCAAGGGCGTTATGGCTACACCTTC | CASSAVVQGRYGYTF | TRBV9 | - | - | TRBJ1-2
TGCGCCAGCAGCTTGGCTACGAATCAGCCCCAGCATTTT | CASSLATNQPQHF | TRBV5-1 | - | few | TRBJ1-5
TGTGCCAGCAGCTTAGGTCCGCACTCCTACAATGAGCAGTTCTTC | CASSLGPHSYNEQFF | TRBV7-2 | - | few | TRBJ2-1
TGCAGTGCTAGAGGGCGACTAGCGGGGCATGAGCAGTTCTTC | CSARGRLAGHEQFF | TRBV20-1 | TRBD2 | few | TRBJ2-1
TGTGCCAGCAGTTTCGGAACTAATGAGCAGTTCTTC | CASSFGTNEQFF | TRBV28 | - | few | TRBJ2-1
TGCAGTGCCCCGAGAACTGGGGTCCAGTACTTC | CSAPRTGVQYF | TRBV20-1 | - | - | TRBJ2-5
TGTGCCAGCAGCCCCCCTGGAAGGGGACTAGCGGGAGGAGAAGCCAAAAACATTCAGTACTTC | CASSPPGRGLAGGEAKNIQYF | TRBV9 | TRBD2 | few | TRBJ2-4
TGTGCCAGCAGTATGGGTGTGAGTTATGGGTACAATGAGCAGTTCTTC | CASSMGVSYGYNEQFF | TRBV5-8 | - | few | TRBJ2-1
TGCGCCAGCAGCCAAGATCCTTTCCGGGAGAACACTGAAGCTTTCTTT | CASSQDPFRENTEAFF | TRBV4-1 | - | few | TRBJ1-1
TGTGCCAGCAGCCAAGATAACAGGGGGCTTTTAGTAGCCAAAAACATTCAGTACTTC | CASSQDNRGLLVAKNIQYF | TRBV4-2 | TRBD1 | few | TRBJ2-4
TGCAGTACCTTACCGCCGGGCCAAGGGGCTCGGGAGCAGTACTTC | CSTLPPGQGAREQYF | TRBV20-1 | - | - | TRBJ2-7
TGTGCCAGCAGCACGGGGGGTTCCTACGAGCAGTACTTC | CASSTGGSYEQYF | TRBV9 | TRBD2 | few | TRBJ2-7
TGTGCCAGCAGCCTCGTGGCTACCGGGGAGCTGTTTTTT | CASSLVATGELFF | TRBV4-2 | - | many | TRBJ2-2
TGTGCCAGCACTCGCTCCGGGACAGGGGATTCACCCCTCCACTTT | CASTRSGTGDSPLHF | TRBV6-2/TRBV6-3 | TRBD1 | - | TRBJ1-6
TGTGCCAGCAGCTTGCAGGAGAGGGGTCGAGGCTACACCTTC | CASSLQERGRGYTF | TRBV5-6 | - | few | TRBJ1-2
TGTGCCAGCAGCTTGGGGCAGCCTCAAGAGACCCAGTACTTC | CASSLGQPQETQYF | TRBV5-6 | - | - | TRBJ2-5
TGTGCCAGCAGCTTAGGGGGGTGGGCTTTCTTT | CASSLGGWAFF | TRBV7-2 | - | many | TRBJ1-1
TGTGCCAGCAGTTTAGGACCGCAGCGGAGAGATACGCAGTATTTT | CASSLGPQRRDTQYF | TRBV27 | - | - | TRBJ2-3
TGTGCCAGCAGTTACTACAAGAACACTGAAGCTTTCTTT | CASSYYKNTEAFF | TRBV6-5 | - | - | TRBJ1-1
TGCAGTACAACAGGGAAGGTCACAGATACGCAGTATTTT | CSTTGKVTDTQYF | TRBV20-1 | - | - | TRBJ2-3
TGTGCCAGCAGTTTTTGGGCGGGAGCGGACGAGCAGTACTTC | CASSFWAGADEQYF | TRBV28 | TRBD2 | - | TRBJ2-7
TGCAGCGCCCTTCGCGGCAATCAGCCCCAGCATTTT | CSALRGNQPQHF | TRBV20-1 | - | few | TRBJ1-5
TGCGCCAGCAGCTTGGTAGTTCCACTAGCGGGATCCTACAATGAGCAGTTCTTC | CASSLVVPLAGSYNEQFF | TRBV5-1 | TRBD2 | - | TRBJ2-1
TGTGCCACCAGCAGGGGAGGGAACAGCAACACTGAAGCTTTCTTT | CATSRGGNSNTEAFF | TRBV15 | - | few | TRBJ1-1
TGCGCCAGCAGCTTGGGCGGGGTAACCTACAATGAGCAGTTCTTC | CASSLGGVTYNEQFF | TRBV5-1 | - | many | TRBJ2-1
TGCAGTGCTAGAGGAAGTAGCTCCTATAATTCACCCCTCCACTTT | CSARGSSSYNSPLHF | TRBV20-1 | - | - | TRBJ1-6
TGTGCCAGCAGCCCCGGCTCCATCGGGGGCCCCTACAATGAGCAGTTCTTC | CASSPGSIGGPYNEQFF | TRBV7-8 | - | - | TRBJ2-1
TGTGCCAGCAGTTACTCTTTTAGCAGCACAGATACGCAGTATTTT | CASSYSFSSTDTQYF | TRBV6-5 | - | few | TRBJ2-3
TGTGCCAGCAGTTACTCTGGCGAGAATCAGCCCCAGCATTTT | CASSYSGENQPQHF | TRBV6-5 | - | few | TRBJ1-5